This T cell receptor beta chain derives from a study of shared clonotypes between healthy human individuals. Details on this clone: Its target is unknown.

The CDR3 has 15 residues. CDR1 is MDHEN, CDR2 SYDVKM, per germline. V dropped 5 bases and J dropped 4; count of bases not matched to a gene: 7. Extraction of genomic DNA in unsorted samples used roughly 94 million PBMCs. The study, taken as a whole, reports: It was anticipated that sequencing depth would influence how many clonotypes donors shared. Sampling included only blood; tissue repertoires likely differ.

Generated by immunoSEQ multiplex PCR, the TCRdb table keeps only in-frame clones and is missing some. The table shows 450,000 to 500,000 clones, with over 60% occurring only once. V usage is TRBV28 and J usage is TRBJ1-1; the match to TRBD1 covers 10 bases. Source material: PBMCs. The TCR originated in a middle-aged woman in good health. Some clones in this sample may be carry-over from other donors' samples. CDR3 bases: TGTGCCAGCAGTGAGCGACAGGGGGCGCCCACTGAAGCTTTCTTT. Residues: CASSERQGAPTEAFF.